This entry concerns a single T cell receptor (beta chain). Antigen: not known. Sequencing used immunoSEQ multiplex PCR; TCRdb keeps in-frame clones, though not all of them. The data contain roughly 80,000 clones, around 94% of them singletons. This sample was taken from a study of cytomegalovirus exposure and HLA in healthy donors. Study details: The approximately 120 validation repertoires, a later analysis reported, used the same platform as the approximately 730 repertoires from the first cohort. Findings of the study overall: High sensitivity and specificity were reportedly achieved when the classifier diagnosed cytomegalovirus status. Rarity characterized most TCR sequences, yet some public TCRs appeared in many donors.

V lost 2 bases, J lost 0 bases, and 1 base stayed unmatched. CDR3 size: 15 residues. CDR1 is SEHNR and CDR2 is FQNEAQ in the germline V gene (reference sequence). An approximately 130-subject validation cohort, separate from the approximately 670-subject first cohort, supplied the donors. This TCR came from a woman in her late teens or twenties in good health and CMV-seropositive. Sequenced: PBMCs. The chain recombines TRBV7-9 with TRBJ1-3, with TRBD1 identical over 7 bases. CDR3 DNA sequence: TGTGCCAGCAGCTTAAGACAGGGCTCTGGAAACACCATATATTTT. Amino acid sequence: CASSLRQGSGNTIYF. The entire variable domain, with the rest obtained from reference TRBV7-9 and TRBJ1-3, is as follows: DTGVSQNPRHKITKRGQNVTFRCDPISEHNRLYWYRQTLGQGPEFLTYFQNEAQLEKSRLLSDRFSAERPKGSFSTLEIQRTEQGDSAMYLCASSLRQGSGNTIYFGEGSWLTVV.